This T cell receptor beta chain was profiled in a study of blood T cell repertoires in COVID-19. About the research overall: Sites in the United States, Italy and Spain provided acute and convalescent COVID-19 samples. Sources were T cells, B-cell-depleted T cells, or PBMCs; the material itself was cDNA or gDNA.

Either two negative PCRs, clearance, or symptom resolution qualified Cohort 3 donors as recovered. The CDR3 totals 16 residues. Trimming took 5 bases from V and 3 from J, leaving 20 bases between them. The germline CDR1 and CDR2 sequences are SGDLS and YYNGEE. The protocol was immunoSEQ multiplex PCR, while the TCRdb copy is restricted to in-frame clones and leaves out a portion. The repertoire holds 200,000 to 250,000 clones, with 80% to 85% as singletons. Sequences were obtained from PBMCs or T cells enriched from blood (not recorded which). The source of this sequence is a woman between 35 and 50 years old who had recovered from COVID-19. This chain links TRBV9 with TRBJ1-2; D may be TRBD1 (6 bases). CDR3 protein: CASSPFSGGAYYGYTF. The DNA of the CDR3 is TGTGCCAGCAGTCCCTTTTCGGGGGGGGCTTACTATGGCTACACCTTC.